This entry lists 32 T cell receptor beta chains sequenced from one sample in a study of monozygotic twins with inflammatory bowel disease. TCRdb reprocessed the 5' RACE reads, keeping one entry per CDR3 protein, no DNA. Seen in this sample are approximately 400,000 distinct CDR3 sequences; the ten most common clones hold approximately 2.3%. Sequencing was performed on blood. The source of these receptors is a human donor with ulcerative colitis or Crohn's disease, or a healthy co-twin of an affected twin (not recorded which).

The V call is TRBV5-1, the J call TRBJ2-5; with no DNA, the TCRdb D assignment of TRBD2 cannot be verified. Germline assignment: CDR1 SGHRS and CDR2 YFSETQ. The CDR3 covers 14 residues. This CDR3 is CASSSGPQPETQYF. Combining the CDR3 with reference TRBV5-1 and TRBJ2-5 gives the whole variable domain KAGVTQTPRYLIKTRGQQVTLSCSPISGHRSVSWYQQTPGQGLQFLFEYFSETQRNKGNFPGRFSGRQFSNSRSEMNVSTLELGDSALYLCASSSGPQPETQYFGPGTRLLVL.

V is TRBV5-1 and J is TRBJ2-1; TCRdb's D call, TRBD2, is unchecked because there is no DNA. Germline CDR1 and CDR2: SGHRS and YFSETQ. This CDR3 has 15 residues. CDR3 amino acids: CASSWGLAGVGEQFF.

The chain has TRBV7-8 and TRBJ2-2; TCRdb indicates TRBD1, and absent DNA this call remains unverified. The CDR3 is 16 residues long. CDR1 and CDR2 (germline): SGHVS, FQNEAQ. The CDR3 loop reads CASRPRGVFLTGELFF.

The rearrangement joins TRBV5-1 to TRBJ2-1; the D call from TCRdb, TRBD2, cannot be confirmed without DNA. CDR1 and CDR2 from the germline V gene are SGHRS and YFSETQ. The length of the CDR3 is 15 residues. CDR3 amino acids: CASSGDGTSVNEQFF.

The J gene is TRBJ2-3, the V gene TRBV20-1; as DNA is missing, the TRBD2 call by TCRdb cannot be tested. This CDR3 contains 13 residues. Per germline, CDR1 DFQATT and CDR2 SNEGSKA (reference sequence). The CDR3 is CSARDAGRDTQYF.

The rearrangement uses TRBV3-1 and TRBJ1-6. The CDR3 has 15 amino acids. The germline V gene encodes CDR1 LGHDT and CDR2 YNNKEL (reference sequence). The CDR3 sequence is CASSPMWDNNSPLHF.

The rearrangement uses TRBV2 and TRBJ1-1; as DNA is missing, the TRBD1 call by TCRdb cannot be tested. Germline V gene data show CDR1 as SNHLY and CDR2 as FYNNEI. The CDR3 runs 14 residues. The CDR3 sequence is CASSEEQGVTEAFF.

CDR3 region: CASTLVAGKNTEAFF. This sequence joins TRBV5-1 and TRBJ1-1; as DNA is missing, the TRBD1 call by TCRdb cannot be tested. Germline CDR1 and CDR2: SGHRS and YFSETQ. The CDR3 totals 15 residues.

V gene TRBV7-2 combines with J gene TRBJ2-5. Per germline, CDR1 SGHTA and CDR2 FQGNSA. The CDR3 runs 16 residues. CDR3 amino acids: CASSPRGTGRGETQYF.

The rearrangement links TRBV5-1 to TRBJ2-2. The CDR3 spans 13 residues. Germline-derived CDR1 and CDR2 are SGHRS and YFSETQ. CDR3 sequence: CASSWGDTGELFF.

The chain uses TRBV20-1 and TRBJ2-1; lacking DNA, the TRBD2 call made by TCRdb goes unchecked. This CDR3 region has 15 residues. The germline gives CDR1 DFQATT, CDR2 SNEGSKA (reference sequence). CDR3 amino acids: CSASLPVSGSNEQFF.

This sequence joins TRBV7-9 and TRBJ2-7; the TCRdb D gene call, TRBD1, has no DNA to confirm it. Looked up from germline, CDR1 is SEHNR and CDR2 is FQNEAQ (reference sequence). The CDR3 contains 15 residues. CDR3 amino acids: CASSFGPDRIYEQYF.

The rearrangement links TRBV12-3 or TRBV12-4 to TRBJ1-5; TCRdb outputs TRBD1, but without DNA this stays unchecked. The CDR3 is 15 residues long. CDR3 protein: CASSRTGTGKQPQHF.

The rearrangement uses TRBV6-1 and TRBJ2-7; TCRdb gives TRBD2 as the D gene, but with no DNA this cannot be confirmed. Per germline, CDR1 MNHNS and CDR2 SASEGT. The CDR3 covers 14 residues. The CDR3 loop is CASSPRGLSYEQYF.

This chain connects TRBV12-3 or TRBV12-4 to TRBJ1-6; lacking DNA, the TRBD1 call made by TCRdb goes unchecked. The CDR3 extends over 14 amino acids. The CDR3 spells CASSSTRDGPALHF.

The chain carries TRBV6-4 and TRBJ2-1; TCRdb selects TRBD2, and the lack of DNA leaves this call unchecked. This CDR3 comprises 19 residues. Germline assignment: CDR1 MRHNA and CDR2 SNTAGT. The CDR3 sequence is CASSQPGLAGAQGFNEQFF.

The CDR3 here is CASSPDSQGVNTEAFF. V is TRBV18 and J is TRBJ1-1; TCRdb outputs TRBD1, but without DNA this stays unchecked. The CDR3 is 16 amino acids. Germline V gene lookup returns CDR1 KGHSH and CDR2 LQKENI.

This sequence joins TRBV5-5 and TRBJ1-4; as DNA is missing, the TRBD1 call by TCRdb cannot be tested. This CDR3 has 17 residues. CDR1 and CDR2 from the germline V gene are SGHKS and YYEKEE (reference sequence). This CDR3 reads CASSWISWGRFDEKLFF.

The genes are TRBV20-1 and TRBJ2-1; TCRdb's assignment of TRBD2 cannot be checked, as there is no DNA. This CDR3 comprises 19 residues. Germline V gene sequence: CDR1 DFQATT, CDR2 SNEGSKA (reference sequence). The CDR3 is CSARPTRGASGESYNEQFF.

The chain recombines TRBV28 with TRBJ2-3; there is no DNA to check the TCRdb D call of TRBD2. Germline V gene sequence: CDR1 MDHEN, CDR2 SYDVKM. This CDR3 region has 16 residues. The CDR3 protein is CASIDGTSGSTDTQYF.

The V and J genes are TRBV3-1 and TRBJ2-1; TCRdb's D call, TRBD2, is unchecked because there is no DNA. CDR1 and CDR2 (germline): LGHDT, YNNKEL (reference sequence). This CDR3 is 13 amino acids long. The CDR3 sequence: CASLSGGDNEQFF.

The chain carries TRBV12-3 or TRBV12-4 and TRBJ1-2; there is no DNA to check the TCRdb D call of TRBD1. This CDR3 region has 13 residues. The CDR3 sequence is CASSQTGSYGYTF.

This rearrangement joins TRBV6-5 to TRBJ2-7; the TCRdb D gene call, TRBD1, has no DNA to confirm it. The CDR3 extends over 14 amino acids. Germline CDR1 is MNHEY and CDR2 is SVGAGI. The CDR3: CASSLGPQRSEQYF.

The CDR3 is CSARTIAGYEQYF. This sequence joins TRBV20-1 and TRBJ2-7; TCRdb proposes TRBD2, but this gene call is untestable without DNA. The CDR3 is made up of 13 amino acids. Germline V gene data show CDR1 as DFQATT and CDR2 as SNEGSKA (reference sequence).

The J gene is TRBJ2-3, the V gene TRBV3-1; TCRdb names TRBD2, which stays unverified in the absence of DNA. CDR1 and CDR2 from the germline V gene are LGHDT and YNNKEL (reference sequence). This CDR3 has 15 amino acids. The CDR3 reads CASSQVSGDTNTQYF.

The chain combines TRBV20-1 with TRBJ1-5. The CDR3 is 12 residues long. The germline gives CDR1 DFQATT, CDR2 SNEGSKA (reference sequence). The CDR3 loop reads CSARTGNQPQHF.

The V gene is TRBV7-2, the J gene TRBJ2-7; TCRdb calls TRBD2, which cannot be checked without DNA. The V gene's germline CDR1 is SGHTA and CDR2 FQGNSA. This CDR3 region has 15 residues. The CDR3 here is CASSDPGLVVYEQYF.

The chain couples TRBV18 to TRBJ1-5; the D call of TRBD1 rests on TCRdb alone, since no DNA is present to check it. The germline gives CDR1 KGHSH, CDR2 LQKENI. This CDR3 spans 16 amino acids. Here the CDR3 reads CASSPSGQGTNQPQHF.

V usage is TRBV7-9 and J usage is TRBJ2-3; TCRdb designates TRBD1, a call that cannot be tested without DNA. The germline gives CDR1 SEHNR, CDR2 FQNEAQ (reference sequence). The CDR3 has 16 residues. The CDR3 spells CASSLSGAESTDTQYF.

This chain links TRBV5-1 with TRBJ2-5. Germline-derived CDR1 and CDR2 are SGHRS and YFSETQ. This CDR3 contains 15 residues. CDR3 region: CASSLGAGQEETQYF.

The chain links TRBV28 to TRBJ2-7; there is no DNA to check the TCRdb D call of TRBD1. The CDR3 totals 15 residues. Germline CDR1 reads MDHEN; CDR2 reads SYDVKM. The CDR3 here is CASNSAGRGTYEQYF.

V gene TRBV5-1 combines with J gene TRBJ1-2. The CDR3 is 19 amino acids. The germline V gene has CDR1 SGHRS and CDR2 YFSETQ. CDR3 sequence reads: CASSLTFSSGVGTNYGYTF. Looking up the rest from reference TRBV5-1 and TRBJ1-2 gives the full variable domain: KAGVTQTPRYLIKTRGQQVTLSCSPISGHRSVSWYQQTPGQGLQFLFEYFSETQRNKGNFPGRFSGRQFSNSRSEMNVSTLELGDSALYLCASSLTFSSGVGTNYGYTFGSGTRLTVV.